Here is one TCR beta chain with its context. Its antigen remains unknown. Profiled with immunoSEQ multiplex PCR; TCRdb holds only in-frame clones, not every one. Of some 71,000 clones in the sample, about 89% were seen once. These data originate in a study of T cell responses to AZD1222 COVID-19 vaccine. Findings and caveats of the study: With dominance at 160-218 and 743-854, vaccine-associated CD4 TCRs spanned spike. Donor demographics were predominantly white British with a female majority; clonal diversity may be underestimated.

The ends were cut back, 4 bases at V and 2 bases at J, with 14 bases in the middle. Germline CDR1 reads MGHRA; CDR2 reads YSYEKL. The CDR3 is made up of 15 amino acids. This chain uses TRBV4-1 with TRBJ2-5; D is perhaps TRBD1 (5 bases). The TCR sequence derives from an adult who received the AZD1222 COVID-19 vaccine. Here the sequenced sample was peripheral blood, taken 28 days after the second AZD1222 dose. CDR3 protein: CASSRTGAPQETQYF. The CDR3 bases are TGCGCCAGCAGCCGAACAGGCGCCCCACAAGAGACCCAGTACTTC.